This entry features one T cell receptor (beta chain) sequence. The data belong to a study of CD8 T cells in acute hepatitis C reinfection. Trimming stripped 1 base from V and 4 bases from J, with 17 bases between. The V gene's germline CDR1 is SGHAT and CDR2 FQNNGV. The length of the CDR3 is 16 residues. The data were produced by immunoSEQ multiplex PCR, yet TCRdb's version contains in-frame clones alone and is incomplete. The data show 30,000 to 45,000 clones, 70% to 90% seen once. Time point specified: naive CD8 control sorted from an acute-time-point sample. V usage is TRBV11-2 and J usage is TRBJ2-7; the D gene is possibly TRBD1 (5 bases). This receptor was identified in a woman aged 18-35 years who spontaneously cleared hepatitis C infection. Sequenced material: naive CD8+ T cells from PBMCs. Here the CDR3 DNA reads TGTGCCAGCAGCTTAGTTATCAGGGCCGGAGATTACGAGCAGTACTTC. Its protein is CASSLVIRAGDYEQYF.